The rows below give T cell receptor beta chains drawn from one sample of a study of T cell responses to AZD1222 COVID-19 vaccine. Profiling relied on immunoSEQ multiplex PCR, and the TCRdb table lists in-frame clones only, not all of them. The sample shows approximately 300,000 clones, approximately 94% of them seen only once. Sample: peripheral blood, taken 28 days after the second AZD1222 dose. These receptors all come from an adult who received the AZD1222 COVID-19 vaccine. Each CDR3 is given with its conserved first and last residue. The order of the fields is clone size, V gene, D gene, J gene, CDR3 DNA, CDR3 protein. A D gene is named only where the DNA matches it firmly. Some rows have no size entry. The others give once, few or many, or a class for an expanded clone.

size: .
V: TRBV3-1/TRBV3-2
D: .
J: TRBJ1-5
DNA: TGTGCCAGCAGCGTTGGGGGGGCGTCGGGTCAGCCCCAGCATTTT
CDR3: CASSVGGASGQPQHF

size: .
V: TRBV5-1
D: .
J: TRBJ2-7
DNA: TGCGCCAGCACCTTCGGGACGCCCTTTGTCGAGCAGTACTTC
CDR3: CASTFGTPFVEQYF

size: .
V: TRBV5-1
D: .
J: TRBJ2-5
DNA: TGCGCCAGCAGCTCCGGGACGTTGGCTATCTCCCAGTACTTC
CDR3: CASSSGTLAISQYF

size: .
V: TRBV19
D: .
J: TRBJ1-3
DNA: TGTGCCAGTAGTATCACGTCAAGAGGCGCCTCTGGAAACACCATATATTTT
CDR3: CASSITSRGASGNTIYF

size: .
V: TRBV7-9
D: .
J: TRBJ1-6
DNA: TGTGCCAGCAGCTCCGGGCGGACTAATTCACCCCTCCACTTT
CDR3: CASSSGRTNSPLHF

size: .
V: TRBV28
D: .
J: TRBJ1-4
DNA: TGTGCCAGCAGTTCCAATCTGGGGACATCAAATGAAAAACTGTTTTTT
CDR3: CASSSNLGTSNEKLFF

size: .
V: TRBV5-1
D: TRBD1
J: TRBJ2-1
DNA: TGCGCCAGCAGCTTACAGGGGGCTTGGGATGAGCAGTTCTTC
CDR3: CASSLQGAWDEQFF

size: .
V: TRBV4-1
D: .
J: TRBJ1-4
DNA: TGCGCCAGCAGCCCGGACAGAAATAATGAAAAACTGTTTTTT
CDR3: CASSPDRNNEKLFF

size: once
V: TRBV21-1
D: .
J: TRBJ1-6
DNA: TGTGCCAGCAGCAAAGTTGGTGTCAGCTCCTATAATTCACCCCTCCACTTT
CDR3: CASSKVGVSSYNSPLHF

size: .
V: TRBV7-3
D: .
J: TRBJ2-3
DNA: TGTGCCAGCAGCCTAAAGGTAGGGGCGAGGGATACGCAGTATTTT
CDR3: CASSLKVGARDTQYF

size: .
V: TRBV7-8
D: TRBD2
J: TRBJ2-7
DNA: TGTGCCAGCAGCCCACTAGCGGGAGGGCCTTACGAGCAGTACTTC
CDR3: CASSPLAGGPYEQYF

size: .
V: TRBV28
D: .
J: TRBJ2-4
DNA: TGTGCCAGCAGTTTGGAAAGGAACATTCAGTACTTC
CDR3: CASSLERNIQYF

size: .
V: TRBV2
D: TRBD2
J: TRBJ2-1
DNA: TGTGCCAGCAGTGGTACTAGCGGGGGCAGCTCCTACAATGAGCAGTTCTTC
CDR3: CASSGTSGGSSYNEQFF

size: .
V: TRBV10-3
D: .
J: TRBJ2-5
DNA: TGTGCCATCAGGTCTGGACCGGGACCCCAAGAGACCCAGTACTTC
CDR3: CAIRSGPGPQETQYF

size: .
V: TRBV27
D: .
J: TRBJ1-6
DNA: TGTGCCAGCAGTAAGAGGGCAGGGTATAATTCACCCCTCCACTTT
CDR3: CASSKRAGYNSPLHF

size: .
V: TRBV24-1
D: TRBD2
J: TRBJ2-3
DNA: TGTGCCACCAGTGAACCGACTAGCGGGAGGTCCTCACCCACAGATACGCAGTATTTT
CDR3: CATSEPTSGRSSPTDTQYF

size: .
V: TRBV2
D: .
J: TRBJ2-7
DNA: TGTGCCAGCAGTGATTTGAGGGGGAGATCACCCTACGAGCAGTACTTC
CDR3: CASSDLRGRSPYEQYF

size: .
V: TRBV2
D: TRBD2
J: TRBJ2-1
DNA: TGTGCCAGCAGAGCGGGGGGATCCTACAATGAGCAGTTCTTC
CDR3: CASRAGGSYNEQFF

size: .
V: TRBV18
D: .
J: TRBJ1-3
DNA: TGTGCCAGCTCACCATCGGGTTACATCTCTGGAAACACCATATATTTT
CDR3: CASSPSGYISGNTIYF

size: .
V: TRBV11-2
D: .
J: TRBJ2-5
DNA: TGTGCCAGCAGCCTGGCTGGGGGGATGGGAGGAGAGACCCAGTACTTC
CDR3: CASSLAGGMGGETQYF

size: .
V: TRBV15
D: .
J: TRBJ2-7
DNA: TGTGCCACCAGCAGAGATTACCCACTCGAGCAGTACTTC
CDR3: CATSRDYPLEQYF

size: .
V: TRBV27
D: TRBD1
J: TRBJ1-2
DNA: TGTGCCAGCAGTTTATGGGAACAGGGGACCCACACCTTC
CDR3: CASSLWEQGTHTF

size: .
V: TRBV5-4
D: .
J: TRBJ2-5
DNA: TGTGCCAGCAGCGCCCGGGACCCAAAGGAGACCCAGTACTTC
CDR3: CASSARDPKETQYF

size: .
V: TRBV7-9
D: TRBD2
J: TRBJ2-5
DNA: TGTGCCAGCAGCTTAGCCGGGACTAGTCGAGAGACCCAGTACTTC
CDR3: CASSLAGTSRETQYF

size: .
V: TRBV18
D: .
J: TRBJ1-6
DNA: TGTGCCAGCTCACCAAACAGAGTGGAAAATAATTCACCCCTCCACTTT
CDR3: CASSPNRVENNSPLHF

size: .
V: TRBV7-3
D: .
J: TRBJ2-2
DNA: TGTGCCAGCAGCCCTTCGGGCGGACTCGCCGGGGAGCTGTTTTTT
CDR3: CASSPSGGLAGELFF

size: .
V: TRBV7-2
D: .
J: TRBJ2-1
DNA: TGTGCCAGCTCCCCGGGCGGTCGCTCCTACAATGAGCAGTTCTTC
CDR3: CASSPGGRSYNEQFF

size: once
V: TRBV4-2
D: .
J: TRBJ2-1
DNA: TGTGCCAGCAGCCAAGACCTCCTGGGGGGATTGGGCAATGAGCAGTTCTTC
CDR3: CASSQDLLGGLGNEQFF

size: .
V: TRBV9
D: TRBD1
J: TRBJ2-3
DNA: TGTGCCAGCAGCGTAGCGGGACAGCGCACAGATACGCAGTATTTT
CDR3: CASSVAGQRTDTQYF

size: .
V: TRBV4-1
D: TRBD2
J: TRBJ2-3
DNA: TGCGCCAGCAGCCAAGATGGGGGGGAGCGTAGCACAGATACGCAGTATTTT
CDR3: CASSQDGGERSTDTQYF

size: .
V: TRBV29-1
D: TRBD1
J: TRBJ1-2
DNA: TGCAGCGTCGCCGGGACAGACTATGGCTACACCTTC
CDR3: CSVAGTDYGYTF

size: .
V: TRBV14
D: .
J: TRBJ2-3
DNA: TGTGCCAGCAGCCAAGGTCGGCGACCTAGCACAGATACGCAGTATTTT
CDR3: CASSQGRRPSTDTQYF

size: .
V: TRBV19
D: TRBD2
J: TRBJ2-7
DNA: TGTGCCAGTAGTATAACGGCGGGAGAAGGCTACGAGCAGTACTTC
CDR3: CASSITAGEGYEQYF

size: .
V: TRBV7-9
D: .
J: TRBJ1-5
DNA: TGTGCCAGCAGCTTGGACGGGGGGGGCAATCAGCCCCAGCATTTT
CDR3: CASSLDGGGNQPQHF

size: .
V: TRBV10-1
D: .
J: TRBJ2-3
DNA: TGCGCCAGCAGCACCGGGACTTCTACAGATACGCAGTATTTT
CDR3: CASSTGTSTDTQYF

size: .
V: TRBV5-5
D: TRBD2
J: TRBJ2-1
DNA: TGTGCCAGCAGCTTGCTAGCGGGGGGGCCAGGGTCCTACAATGAGCAGTTCTTC
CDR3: CASSLLAGGPGSYNEQFF

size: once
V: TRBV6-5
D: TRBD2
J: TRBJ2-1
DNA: TGTGCCAGCAGTTACAGGGGACTAGCATTCTTC
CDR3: CASSYRGLAFF

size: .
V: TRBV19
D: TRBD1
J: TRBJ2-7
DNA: TGTGCCAGTAGTGCAGGACAGGGCCTCGAGCAGTACTTC
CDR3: CASSAGQGLEQYF

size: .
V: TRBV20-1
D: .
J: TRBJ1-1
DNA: TGCAGTGCTAGAGGAGGGACTGAAGCTTTCTTT
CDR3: CSARGGTEAFF

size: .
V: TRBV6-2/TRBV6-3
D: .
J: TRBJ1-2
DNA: TGTGCCAGCAGCGAGGCAGGGGACGGTGGCTACACCTTC
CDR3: CASSEAGDGGYTF

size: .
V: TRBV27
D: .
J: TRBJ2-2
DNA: TGTGCCAAGATGGGTCCCGGGGAGCTGTTTTTT
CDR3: CAKMGPGELFF

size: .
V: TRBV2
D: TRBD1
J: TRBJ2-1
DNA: TGTGCCAGCAGTTCCGACAGGGGCCCGTACAATGAGCAGTTCTTC
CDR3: CASSSDRGPYNEQFF

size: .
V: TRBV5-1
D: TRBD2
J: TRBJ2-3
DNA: TGCGCCAGCAGCACACTAGCGGGGGACACAGATACGCAGTATTTT
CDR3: CASSTLAGDTDTQYF

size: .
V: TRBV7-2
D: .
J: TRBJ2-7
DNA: TGTGCCAGCAGCTTCCGGGGACCCTTGATTCGGGAGCAGTACTTC
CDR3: CASSFRGPLIREQYF